What follows describes a single TCR beta chain. This entry comes from a study of shared clonotypes between healthy human individuals. Method: immunoSEQ multiplex PCR; TCRdb's copy keeps in-frame clones and lacks some. The sample shows about 2.3 million clones, 85% to 95% of them seen only once. Germline CDR1 reads LNHDA; CDR2 reads SQIVND (reference sequence). Trimming cost V 7 bases and J 4 bases, with 14 bases left between them. The CDR3 is 14 amino acids. Sample: naive CD4+ T cells from PBMCs. This sample's subset: CD45RA+ positively selected. This receptor was identified in a man aged 18 to 35 in good health. Some clones in this sample may be carry-over from other donors' samples. The V and J genes are TRBV19 and TRBJ1-3; a weak D match, TRBD1 (6 bases). CDR3 nucleotide sequence: TGTGCCAGTAATCCGGGGGCGAGAGGAAACACCATATATTTT. Protein: CASNPGARGNTIYF.